Sequencing of this TCR beta chain was carried out in a study of identical twins. MiXCR, applied by TCRdb to the 5' RACE reads, yields one record per CDR3 protein. The data hold some 330,000 distinct CDR3 sequences, with approximately 9.1% observed a single time. The CDR3 covers 13 residues. The germline V gene encodes CDR1 SGHRS and CDR2 YFSETQ. Many counts were recorded for this clonotype. At one end the junction does not follow the germline gene, possibly because of a read error. The rearrangement joins TRBV5-1 to TRBJ1-1; 8 nucleotides align to TRBD1. The receptor comes from a woman aged 50 to 60 in good health. The sequencing input was naive T cells sorted from blood. CDR3 protein: CASSLDRGTEAFF. The CDR3 region has the DNA TGTGCCAGCAGCTTAGACAGGGGCACTGAAGCTTTCTTT. The full variable domain, its missing parts supplied by reference TRBV5-1 and TRBJ1-1, is KAGVTQTPRYLIKTRGQQVTLSCSPISGHRSVSWYQQTPGQGLQFLFEYFSETQRNKGNFPGRFSGRQFSNSRSEMNVSTLELGDSALYLCASSLDRGTEAFFGQGTRLTVV.